Following are 5 T cell receptor beta chains from one sample sequenced in a study of blood T cell repertoires in COVID-19 (dated by TCRdb to 2020 to 2022). Library preparation used the immunoSEQ multiplex PCR assay. The source is immuneACCESS, and TCRdb retained only in-frame sequences with V and J called. Part of the clones is not carried over; for the studies checked, unresolved V genes explain less than half of this, and the remainder is unexplained. The table for this sample lists about 140,000 clones; roughly 73% of them were counted only once. Approximately 9.4% of the sample is in the top ten clones. Source material: peripheral blood. All receptors derive from a woman aged 45-65 years with active or convalescent COVID-19.

The J gene is TRBJ2-7, the V gene TRBV11-1, with 7 bases matching TRBD1. The trim removed 3 bases at V and 4 bases at J, leaving 9 bases unmatched. Germline V gives CDR1 SGHAT, CDR2 FQDESV (reference sequence). The CDR3 extends over 15 amino acids. DNA for the CDR3: TGTGCCAGCAGCTTGGACCCGGGACAGCAGTACGAGCAGTACTTC. It codes for CASSLDPGQQYEQYF.

The chain couples TRBV19 to TRBJ1-2, with 9 bases identical to TRBD1. V shed 4 bases and J 5 bases; nucleotides not matched to a gene: 8. The germline V gene encodes CDR1 LNHDA and CDR2 SQIVND (reference sequence). The CDR3 contains 15 residues. The CDR3 region is CASSSYGQGSYGYTF. Here the CDR3 DNA reads TGTGCCAGTAGTAGCTATGGACAGGGGAGTTATGGCTACACCTTC.

This chain joins TRBV19 and TRBJ1-1; maybe TRBD1 (6 bases). Trimming took 4 bases from V and 0 from J, leaving 6 bases between them. This CDR3 is 13 amino acids long. The germline V gene has CDR1 LNHDA and CDR2 SQIVND (reference sequence). The CDR3 nucleotides read TGTGCCAGTAGTAGGACAGTGAACACTGAAGCTTTCTTT. This encodes CASSRTVNTEAFF.

The chain uses TRBV11-2 and TRBJ2-3; the D is unclear. The V gene's germline CDR1 is SGHAT and CDR2 FQNNGV. Trimming took 1 base from V and 2 from J, leaving 7 bases between them. The CDR3 covers 14 residues. The CDR3, as DNA: TGTGCCAGCAGCTTAGGTCGGGTCACAGATACGCAGTATTTT. It encodes CASSLGRVTDTQYF. The full variable domain, its missing parts supplied by reference TRBV11-2 and TRBJ2-3, is EAGVAQSPRYKIIEKRQSVAFWCNPISGHATLYWYQQILGQGPKLLIQFQNNGVVDDSQLPKDRFSAERLKGVDSTLKIQPAKLEDSAVYLCASSLGRVTDTQYFGPGTRLTVL.

The chain joins TRBV9 to TRBJ1-1; tentative D call: TRBD1 (6 bases). V lost 2 bases, J lost 4 bases, and 24 bases lay in between. The CDR3 sequence is 18 residues long. Germline V gene sequence: CDR1 SGDLS, CDR2 YYNGEE. This CDR3 reads CASSVALGGVRGGTEAFF. In DNA, the CDR3 is TGTGCCAGCAGCGTGGCTTTAGGGGGGGTCAGGGGCGGCACTGAAGCTTTCTTT. The full variable domain, with the rest looked up from reference TRBV9 and TRBJ1-1, is DSGVTQTPKHLITATGQRVTLRCSPRSGDLSVYWYQQSLDQGLQFLIQYYNGEERAKGNILERFSAQQFPDLHSELNLSSLELGDSALYFCASSVALGGVRGGTEAFFGQGTRLTVV.